What follows are 27 T cell receptor beta chains derived from one specimen sequenced in a study of blood T cell repertoires in COVID-19. Produced via immunoSEQ multiplex PCR; TCRdb's table is partial and in-frame only. This table holds about 170,000 clones, around four fifths found once. The sequenced material came from peripheral blood. The receptors come from a woman of 80 years or more with acute or convalescent COVID-19.

This chain joins TRBV19 and TRBJ2-2; 9 bases line up with TRBD2. From germline, CDR1 is LNHDA and CDR2 SQIVND (reference sequence). The CDR3 extends over 17 amino acids. The J segment lost 2 bases and the V segment lost 7 bases, leaving 11 bases of the junction unmatched. The DNA of the CDR3 is TGTGCCAGTACCAGCCTGCGGGGGGGACGTAACACCGGGGAGCTGTTTTTT. This codes for CASTSLRGGRNTGELFF.

The chain has TRBV6-5 and TRBJ2-1, with D perhaps matching TRBD1 (6 bases). This CDR3 spans 15 amino acids. With 0 bases removed from V and 3 bases from J, the gap between germline ends came to 9 bases. Germline CDR1 and CDR2: MNHEY and SVGAGI. The CDR3 DNA reads TGTGCCAGCAGTTACTCGACAGGAAACTACAATGAGCAGTTCTTC. It is translated as CASSYSTGNYNEQFF.

This rearrangement joins TRBV4-1 to TRBJ2-7; 8 bases are a match to TRBD1. The germline V gene has CDR1 MGHRA and CDR2 YSYEKL. Unmatched junction bases numbered 7, after V lost 0 bases and J lost 6 bases. The CDR3 is 15 amino acids. The CDR3 DNA reads as TGCGCCAGCAGCCAAGATCAGGGGGCCCATCTCGAGCAGTACTTC. Protein: CASSQDQGAHLEQYF.

This rearrangement joins TRBV19 to TRBJ1-1; D gene unclear. Germline CDR1 is LNHDA and CDR2 is SQIVND (reference sequence). This CDR3 has 13 residues. Trimming took 7 bases from V and 0 from J, leaving 9 bases between them. The CDR3 here is CASTTELNTEAFF. CDR3 sequence (DNA): TGTGCCAGTACCACAGAATTGAACACTGAAGCTTTCTTT.

The V call is TRBV7-2, the J call TRBJ2-7; D might be TRBD2 (6 bases). The CDR3 has 14 amino acids. Trimming stripped 6 bases from V and 2 bases from J, with 14 bases between. CDR1 and CDR2 from the germline V gene are SGHTA and FQGNSA. Here the CDR3 reads CASRPFASAYEQYF. The CDR3 DNA is TGTGCCAGCAGACCCTTTGCTAGCGCCTACGAGCAGTACTTC.

The table lists this clone with a few counts. The rearrangement uses TRBV27 and TRBJ2-7, with 8 bases fitting TRBD2. Germline CDR1 reads MNHEY; CDR2 reads SMNVEV (reference sequence). The CDR3 has 14 amino acids. After removal of 3 bases from V and 7 bases from J, the junction contained 8 bases not matched to a gene. CDR3 in amino acids: CASSLFSGMWEQYF. The CDR3, as DNA: TGTGCCAGCAGTTTGTTTAGCGGGATGTGGGAGCAGTACTTC.

This chain joins TRBV2 and TRBJ1-3, with D possibly matching TRBD1 (6 bases). Per the germline V gene, CDR1 is SNHLY and CDR2 is FYNNEI. V was cut by 9 bases and J by 0 bases, with 12 bases left in between. CDR3 length: 14 residues. The CDR3 loop is CASRAGVSGNTIYF. CDR3 coding DNA: TGTGCCAGTAGGGCAGGGGTCTCTGGAAACACCATATATTTT.

V is TRBV9 and J is TRBJ2-1; D is perhaps TRBD1 (7 bases). The CDR3 extends over 15 amino acids. The germline V gene has CDR1 SGDLS and CDR2 YYNGEE. Trimming stripped 2 bases from V and 5 bases from J, with 14 bases between. The DNA of the CDR3 is TGTGCCAGCAGCGTTTCGACAGGGAGGAACAATGAGCAGTTCTTC. Its protein is CASSVSTGRNNEQFF.

The CDR3 DNA sequence: TGTGCCATCAGGACAGGGGGCCGGGAGACCCAGTACTTC. Translating it yields CAIRTGGRETQYF. V and J are TRBV10-3 and TRBJ2-5; 10 nucleotides agree with TRBD1. The germline gives CDR1 ENHRY, CDR2 SYGVKD. There are 13 residues in the CDR3. The junction had 3 bases not matched to a gene; V was cut back by 6 bases and J by 5 bases.

This clone has only one observation. The chain links TRBV5-1 to TRBJ2-3; the D gene is possibly TRBD1 (5 bases). The CDR3 loop spans 16 amino acids. Per germline, CDR1 SGHRS and CDR2 YFSETQ. Trimming cost V 1 base and J 6 bases, with 18 bases left between them. For the CDR3, the DNA is TGCGCCAGCAGCTTGTATCAACTAACTGGGGCGGATACGCAGTATTTT. Residues: CASSLYQLTGADTQYF.

This chain connects TRBV5-1 to TRBJ1-6; TRBD1 agrees at 8 bases. V lost 7 bases to trimming and J lost 6 bases; unmatched junction nucleotides: 12. The length of the CDR3 is 16 residues. Germline V gene sequence: CDR1 SGHRS, CDR2 YFSETQ. The CDR3 spells CASAGPGGQGNSPLHF. Written as DNA, the CDR3 is TGCGCCAGCGCAGGTCCGGGAGGACAGGGTAATTCACCCCTCCACTTT.

The rearrangement uses TRBV21-1 and TRBJ1-2. TRBV21-1 is a known pseudogene. The length of the CDR3 is 15 residues. The CDR3 protein is CASSKEAGVWRGYTF. The CDR3 coding sequence is TGTGCCAGCAGCAAAGAAGCCGGGGTGTGGCGTGGCTACACCTTC.

This clone occurred once. The chain carries TRBV19 and TRBJ1-1; 7 nucleotides line up with TRBD1. Germline loops: CDR1 LNHDA, CDR2 SQIVND (reference sequence). V was clipped by 6 bases and J by 2 bases; unmatched bases: 9. This CDR3 region has 15 residues. The CDR3 DNA reads TGTGCCAGTAGCTCAGGACAGGCTCAAAACACTGAAGCTTTCTTT. Amino acids: CASSSGQAQNTEAFF.

The table lists this clone with many counts. The chain links TRBV9 to TRBJ2-1; 7 bases match TRBD2. Germline-derived CDR1 and CDR2 are SGDLS and YYNGEE. The CDR3 sequence is 14 residues long. With V trimmed by 0 bases and J by 10 bases, 7 bases remained unmatched. As DNA, the CDR3 is TGTGCCAGCAGCGTAGGCGGGAGATCGGGCGAGCAGTTCTTC. Translation: CASSVGGRSGEQFF.

This CDR3 reads CASSPHWASGMACKNIQYF. CDR3 DNA: TGTGCCAGCAGCCCGCACTGGGCTAGCGGGATGGCGTGCAAAAACATTCAGTACTTC. The chain couples TRBV21-1 to TRBJ2-4; TRBD2 is the table's D call and was not checked against the DNA. TRBV21-1 counts as a pseudogene. The CDR3 contains 19 residues.

The V and J genes are TRBV3-1 (or the pseudogene TRBV3-2) and TRBJ2-5; a weak D match, TRBD1 (6 bases). CDR1 is LGHDT and CDR2 is YNNKEL in the germline V gene (reference sequence). The CDR3 is 11 amino acids. Trimming removed 11 bases from V and 5 bases from J, with 12 bases in between. The chain's CDR3 is CAWGRGETQYF. CDR3 coding DNA: TGTGCCTGGGGTAGGGGGGAGACCCAGTACTTC.

The chain recombines TRBV28 with TRBJ2-6, with TRBD2 matching over 7 bases. The length of the CDR3 is 15 residues. The V and J ends lost 2 bases and 2 bases, in that order; junction bases with no gene match: 0. Germline V gene sequence: CDR1 MDHEN, CDR2 SYDVKM. In DNA, the CDR3 is TGTGCCAGCAGTTTACGGGGGGCTGGGGCCAACGTCCTGACTTTC. Protein product: CASSLRGAGANVLTF.

The chain is built from TRBV27 and TRBJ2-7; 9 bases are shared with TRBD1. The CDR3 is 16 residues long. From germline, CDR1 is MNHEY and CDR2 SMNVEV (reference sequence). Trimming at V came to 2 bases and at J to 3 bases, leaving 8 bases not matched to a gene. Here the CDR3 DNA reads TGTGCCAGCAGTTTAACAACAGGGACAGGGATCTACGAGCAGTACTTC. Translation gives CASSLTTGTGIYEQYF.

The chain is built from TRBV5-8 and TRBJ2-7; 7 bases are shared with TRBD1. Germline-derived CDR1 and CDR2 are SGHTS and YDEGEE. The CDR3 consists of 14 residues. With V trimmed by 3 bases and J by 2 bases, 5 bases remained unmatched. CDR3 region: CASSYGTETYEQYF. The CDR3, as DNA: TGTGCCAGCAGCTACGGGACAGAGACCTACGAGCAGTACTTC.

The genes are TRBV7-6 and TRBJ1-2; TRBD1 matches 9 bases. J gave up 7 bases and V 4 bases, and 10 bases lay outside the gene matches. The CDR3 has 15 residues. Germline assignment: CDR1 SGHVS and CDR2 FNYEAQ. CDR3 DNA sequence: TGTGCCAGCAGCTCAACACAGGGGGCAATACGTGGCTACACCTTC. This sequence encodes CASSSTQGAIRGYTF.

This sequence joins TRBV29-1 and TRBJ1-1; possibly TRBD1 for D (5 bases). This CDR3 comprises 13 residues. V dropped 0 bases and J dropped 1 base, with 6 bases sitting between them. The V gene's germline CDR1 is SQVTM and CDR2 ANQGSEA. The CDR3 protein is CSVEEGGNTEAFF. CDR3 sequence (DNA): TGCAGCGTTGAAGAGGGGGGGAACACTGAAGCTTTCTTT.

This chain links TRBV7-8 with TRBJ2-1; 9 bases line up with TRBD2. V lost 5 bases and J lost 0; bases outside the gene matches: 11. CDR3 size: 18 residues. Germline CDR1 is SGHVS and CDR2 is FQNEAQ. The CDR3 DNA reads TGTGCCAGCAGCAAAATGGGGACTAGCCGGAGCTCCTACAATGAGCAGTTCTTC. Residues: CASSKMGTSRSSYNEQFF.

This clone was recorded a few times. This chain connects TRBV9 to TRBJ1-1; the D is unclear. V was cut by 4 bases and J by 2 bases, with 15 bases left in between. From germline, CDR1 is SGDLS and CDR2 YYNGEE. The CDR3 is made up of 15 amino acids. CDR3 region: CASSRNSLPNTEAFF. In nucleotides, the CDR3 is TGTGCCAGCAGCAGAAACAGCCTCCCCAACACTGAAGCTTTCTTT.

This clone was counted once. V usage is TRBV19 and J usage is TRBJ2-7; D is perhaps TRBD1 (6 bases). This CDR3 region has 17 residues. Germline V CDR1 and CDR2: LNHDA, SQIVND (reference sequence). Trimming stripped 3 bases from V and 2 bases from J, with 20 bases between. CDR3 in amino acids: CASSMQGTLRSPYEQYF. The CDR3 coding sequence is TGTGCCAGTAGTATGCAGGGGACCCTTAGGTCCCCCTACGAGCAGTACTTC. The full variable domain, in which reference TRBV19 and TRBJ2-7 provide the parts outside the CDR3, is DGGITQSPKYLFRKEGQNVTLSCEQNLNHDAMYWYRQDPGQGLRLIYYSQIVNDFQKGDIAEGYSVSREKKESFPLTVTSAQKNPTAFYLCASSMQGTLRSPYEQYFGPGTRLTVT.

CDR3 nucleotides: TGTGCCACCAGCGGTAGACAGGGCTACGAGCAGTACTTC. It specifies CATSGRQGYEQYF. The V call is TRBV15, the J call TRBJ2-7; TRBD1 aligns across 7 bases. CDR1 LNHNV and CDR2 YYDKDF come from the germline V gene (reference sequence). The length of the CDR3 is 13 residues. Germline trimming cut 5 bases from V and 3 bases from J; bases unmatched to any gene: 4.

This clone came up once. The rearrangement uses TRBV6-4 and TRBJ2-7, with D perhaps TRBD2 (8 bases). Germline loops: CDR1 MRHNA, CDR2 SNTAGT. With 6 bases removed from V and 3 bases from J, the gap between germline ends came to 24 bases. CDR3 length: 17 residues. CDR3 DNA: TGTGCCAGCAGCGGAGACAGGGTCGGGAGGGTACGCTACGAGCAGTACTTC. This encodes CASSGDRVGRVRYEQYF.

V and J are TRBV5-4 and TRBJ2-7; 9 positions match TRBD1. CDR3 length: 14 residues. Looked up from germline, CDR1 is SGHNT and CDR2 is YYREEE (reference sequence). Unmatched junction bases numbered 8, after V lost 6 bases and J lost 4 bases. CDR3 amino acids: CASTGGQGRYEQYF. The CDR3 DNA reads TGTGCCAGCACCGGCGGACAGGGGAGGTACGAGCAGTACTTC.